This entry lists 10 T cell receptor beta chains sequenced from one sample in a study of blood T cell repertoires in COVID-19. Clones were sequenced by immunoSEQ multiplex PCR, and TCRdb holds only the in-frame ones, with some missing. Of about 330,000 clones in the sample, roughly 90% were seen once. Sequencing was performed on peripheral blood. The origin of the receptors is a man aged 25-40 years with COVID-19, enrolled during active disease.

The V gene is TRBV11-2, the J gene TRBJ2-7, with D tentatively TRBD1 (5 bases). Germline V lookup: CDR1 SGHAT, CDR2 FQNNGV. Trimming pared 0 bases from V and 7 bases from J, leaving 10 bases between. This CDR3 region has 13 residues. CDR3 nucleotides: TGTGCCAGCAGCTTAGATCTCAGGGTAGAGCAGTACTTC. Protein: CASSLDLRVEQYF.

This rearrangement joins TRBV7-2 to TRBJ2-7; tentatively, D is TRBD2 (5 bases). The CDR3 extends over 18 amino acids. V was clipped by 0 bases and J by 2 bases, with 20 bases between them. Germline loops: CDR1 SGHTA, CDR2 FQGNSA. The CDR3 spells CASSLATRETKSPYEQYF. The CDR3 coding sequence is TGTGCCAGCAGCTTAGCCACCCGGGAAACGAAATCCCCCTACGAGCAGTACTTC.

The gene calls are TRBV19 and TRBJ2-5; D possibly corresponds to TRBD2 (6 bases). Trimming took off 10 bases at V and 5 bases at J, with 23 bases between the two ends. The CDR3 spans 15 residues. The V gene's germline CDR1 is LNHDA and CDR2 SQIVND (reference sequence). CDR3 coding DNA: TGTGCCACCGGACCGGGACGGTGGAGGGAGGAGACCCAGTACTTC. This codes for CATGPGRWREETQYF. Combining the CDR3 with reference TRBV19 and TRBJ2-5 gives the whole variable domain DGGITQSPKYLFRKEGQNVTLSCEQNLNHDAMYWYRQDPGQGLRLIYYSQIVNDFQKGDIAEGYSVSREKKESFPLTVTSAQKNPTAFYLCATGPGRWREETQYFGPGTRLLVL.

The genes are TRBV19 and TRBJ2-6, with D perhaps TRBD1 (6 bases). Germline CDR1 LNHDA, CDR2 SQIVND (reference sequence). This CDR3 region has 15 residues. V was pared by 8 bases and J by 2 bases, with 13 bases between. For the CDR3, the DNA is TGTGCCAGTGTACAGGGTATGGCTGGGGCCAACGTCCTGACTTTC. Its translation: CASVQGMAGANVLTF.

For the CDR3, the DNA is TGTGCCAGCAGCCCAAGGCGCAGGGGGCTTGGCTACACCTTC. Translating gives CASSPRRRGLGYTF. The chain recombines TRBV21-1 with TRBJ1-2; the tabulated D call, TRBD1, remains unverified against the DNA. TRBV21-1 counts as a pseudogene. This CDR3 has 14 residues.

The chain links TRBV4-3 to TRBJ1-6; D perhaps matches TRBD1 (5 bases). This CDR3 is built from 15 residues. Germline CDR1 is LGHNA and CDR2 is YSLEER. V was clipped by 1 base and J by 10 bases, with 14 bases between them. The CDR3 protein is CASSQVTSGGSPLHF. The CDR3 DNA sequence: TGCGCCAGCAGCCAAGTAACCTCCGGGGGATCACCCCTCCACTTT.

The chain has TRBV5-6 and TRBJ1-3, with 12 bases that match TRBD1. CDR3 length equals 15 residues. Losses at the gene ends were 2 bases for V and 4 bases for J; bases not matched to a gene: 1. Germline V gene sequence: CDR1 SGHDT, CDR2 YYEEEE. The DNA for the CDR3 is TGTGCCAGCAGCTTCGGGACAGGGGGCGGAAACACCATATATTTT. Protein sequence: CASSFGTGGGNTIYF.

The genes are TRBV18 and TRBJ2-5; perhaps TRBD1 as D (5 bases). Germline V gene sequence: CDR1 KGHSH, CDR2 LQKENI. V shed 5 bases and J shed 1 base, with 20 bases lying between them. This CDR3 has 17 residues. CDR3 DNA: TGTGCCAGCTCATTCTACCTACAGGAGTTACCCCAAGAGACCCAGTACTTC. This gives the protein CASSFYLQELPQETQYF.

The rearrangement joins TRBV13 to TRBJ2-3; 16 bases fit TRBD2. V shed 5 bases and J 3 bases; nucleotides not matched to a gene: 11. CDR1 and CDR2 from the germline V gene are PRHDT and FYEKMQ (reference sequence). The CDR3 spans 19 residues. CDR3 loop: CASSPVPGLAGGRTDTQYF. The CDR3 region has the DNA TGTGCCAGCAGCCCCGTCCCGGGACTAGCGGGAGGGCGAACAGATACGCAGTATTTT.

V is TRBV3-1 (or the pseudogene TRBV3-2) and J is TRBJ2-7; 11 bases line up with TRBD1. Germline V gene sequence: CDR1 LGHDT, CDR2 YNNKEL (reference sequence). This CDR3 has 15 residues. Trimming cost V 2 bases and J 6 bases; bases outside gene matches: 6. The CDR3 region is CASSQIPGQGGEQYF. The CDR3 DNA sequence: TGTGCCAGCAGCCAAATCCCGGGACAGGGGGGCGAGCAGTACTTC.